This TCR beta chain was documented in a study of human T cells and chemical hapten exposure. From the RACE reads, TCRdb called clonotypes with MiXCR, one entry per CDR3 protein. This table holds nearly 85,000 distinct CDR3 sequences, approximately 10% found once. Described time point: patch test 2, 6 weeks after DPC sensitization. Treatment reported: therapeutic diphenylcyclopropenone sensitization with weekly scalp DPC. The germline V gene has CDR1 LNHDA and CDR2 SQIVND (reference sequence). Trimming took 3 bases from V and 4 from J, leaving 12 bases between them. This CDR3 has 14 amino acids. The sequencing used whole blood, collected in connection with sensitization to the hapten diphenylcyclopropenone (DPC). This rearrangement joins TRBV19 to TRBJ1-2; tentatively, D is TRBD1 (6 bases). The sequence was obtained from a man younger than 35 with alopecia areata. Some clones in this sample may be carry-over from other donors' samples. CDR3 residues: CASSIQAGAYGYTF. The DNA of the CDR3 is TGTGCCAGTAGTATCCAGGCAGGGGCCTATGGCTACACCTTC.